The 17 T cell receptor beta chains reported below all come from one sample, sequenced in a study of T-cell reconstitution after alpha-beta-depleted transplantation in children. A library of TCRbeta sequences, prepared with unique molecular identifiers, was generated. From the PCR reads, TCRdb called clonotypes with MiXCR, one entry per CDR3 protein. The sample has about 210,000 distinct CDR3 sequences, approximately 15% seen once. This specimen consisted of PBMCs, mostly from graft donor cells, obtained 360 days after TCRalphabeta/CD19-depleted stem cell transplant. These receptor sequences come from a male patient between 2 and 15 years old who had a stem cell transplant for acute lymphoblastic leukemia, so the T cells may come from the graft donor.

The V and J genes are TRBV6-5 and TRBJ2-7; TRBD2 aligns across 12 bases. CDR3 length equals 16 residues. CDR1 MNHEY and CDR2 SVGAGI come from the germline V gene. Losses at the gene ends were 2 bases for V and 3 bases for J; bases not matched to a gene: 5. CDR3 DNA sequence: TGTGCCAGCAGTTACAGCCGGACTAGCGGGAACTACGAGCAGTACTTC. It is translated as CASSYSRTSGNYEQYF.

The chain joins TRBV4-2 to TRBJ2-5; maybe TRBD2 (5 bases). The ends were cut back, 2 bases at V and 1 base at J, with 17 bases in the middle. In germline, CDR1 is LGHNA, CDR2 YNFKEQ. The CDR3 runs to 17 residues. DNA for the CDR3: TGTGCCAGCAGCCAAAGGCTAGCCAAACTCATCCAAGAGACCCAGTACTTC. Protein: CASSQRLAKLIQETQYF.

In this sample, this clonotype turned up a few times. V and J are TRBV7-6 and TRBJ2-5, with 12 bases aligning to TRBD2. The germline gives CDR1 SGHVS, CDR2 FNYEAQ. The CDR3 has 17 amino acids. V gave up 3 bases and J gave up 0 bases; unmatched junction bases: 5. DNA for the CDR3: TGTGCCAGCAGCTTGGCTAGCGGGAGGGGCTACCAAGAGACCCAGTACTTC. It specifies CASSLASGRGYQETQYF.

The rearrangement uses TRBV5-1 and TRBJ1-1; 8 nucleotides align to TRBD1. Looked up from germline, CDR1 is SGHRS and CDR2 is YFSETQ. J gave up 0 bases and V 4 bases, and 8 bases lay outside the gene matches. The CDR3 length is 16 residues. CDR3 nucleotides: TGCGCCAGCAGCCCGGGACAGGACAACCTGAACACTGAAGCTTTCTTT. It specifies CASSPGQDNLNTEAFF.

The chain employs TRBV12-3 or TRBV12-4 and TRBJ2-3, with a possible D match to TRBD2 (6 bases). V lost 3 bases, J lost 4 bases, and 17 bases lay in between. CDR3 size: 16 residues. CDR3 region: CASSFTAGRHPDTQYF. In DNA, the CDR3 is TGTGCCAGCAGTTTTACGGCAGGGAGGCACCCAGATACGCAGTATTTT.

This clonotype was counted only a few times. The rearrangement joins TRBV27 to TRBJ2-3; 7 bases align to TRBD2. The ends lost 5 bases at V and 5 bases at J; junction bases unmatched: 4. In germline, CDR1 is MNHEY, CDR2 SMNVEV (reference sequence). This CDR3 region has 13 residues. Here the CDR3 DNA reads TGTGCCAGCAGTCTTTGGGGGGGAGATACGCAGTATTTT. Its translation: CASSLWGGDTQYF.

The chain combines TRBV12-3 or TRBV12-4 with TRBJ1-6; the D gene is possibly TRBD1 (6 bases). V lost 6 bases and J 4 bases, leaving 13 bases between the germline ends. The CDR3 has 15 amino acids. In DNA form, the CDR3 reads TGTGCCAGCAGGCCCTGGACAGAATATAATTCACCCCTCCACTTT. The encoded protein is CASRPWTEYNSPLHF.

The sample holds a few counts of this clonotype. The rearrangement links TRBV21-1 to TRBJ2-5. TRBV21-1 is a pseudogene. The CDR3 runs to 13 residues. CDR3: CASSKGYQETQYF. In DNA form, the CDR3 reads TGTGCCAGCAGCAAAGGGTACCAAGAGACCCAGTACTTC.

The sample holds one count of this clonotype. Here the CDR3 DNA reads TGTGCCAGCAGCCTGTCTTGGGGGGGCCGAGAGACCCAGTACTTC. Encoded protein: CASSLSWGGRETQYF. The chain employs TRBV11-2 and TRBJ2-5; weak D call: TRBD2 (7 bases). Germline CDR1 is SGHAT and CDR2 is FQNNGV. The CDR3 is 15 residues long. Trimming left V 5 bases short and J 4 bases short, with 17 bases between.

This rearrangement joins TRBV10-3 to TRBJ2-1, with D perhaps TRBD2 (7 bases). CDR3 length: 14 amino acids. CDR1 ENHRY and CDR2 SYGVKD come from the germline V gene. Deletions cut 7 bases from V and 0 bases from J, with 10 bases between. CDR3 sequence reads: CAITGGSSYNEQFF. CDR3 in DNA: TGTGCCATCACGGGGGGCAGCTCCTACAATGAGCAGTTCTTC.

This clonotype was observed a few times. The J gene is TRBJ2-3, the V gene TRBV12-3 or TRBV12-4; 7 nucleotides match TRBD1. This CDR3 is 15 amino acids long. J lost 0 bases, V lost 3 bases, and 3 bases had no gene match. CDR3: CASSLADRSTDTQYF. As DNA, the CDR3 is TGTGCCAGCAGTTTGGCGGACAGGAGCACAGATACGCAGTATTTT.

The chain is built from TRBV12-3 or TRBV12-4 and TRBJ1-1; D uncertain. Between the trimmed V and J ends, which lost 2 bases and 4 bases, there was a span of 8 bases. This CDR3 has 13 residues. This CDR3 reads CASSLRPSTEAFF. CDR3 coding DNA: TGTGCCAGCAGTTTAAGACCCTCCACTGAAGCTTTCTTT.

The chain links TRBV27 to TRBJ1-1; no clear D gene. V was shortened by 3 bases and J by 1 base, with 6 bases between the two germline ends. The V gene's germline CDR1 is MNHEY and CDR2 SMNVEV (reference sequence). The CDR3 consists of 13 residues. The CDR3 spells CASSFLSNTEAFF. The CDR3 bases are TGTGCCAGCAGTTTTTTGTCGAACACTGAAGCTTTCTTT.

This clonotype was seen only a few times. The J gene is TRBJ2-3, the V gene TRBV29-1; tentatively, D is TRBD1 (5 bases). Germline V gene data show CDR1 as SQVTM and CDR2 as ANQGSEA. CDR3 size: 13 residues. The V gene lost 6 bases and the J gene lost 5 bases, with 15 bases spanning the gap. Here the CDR3 DNA reads TGCAGCGTGAAAGCAGGGTTGAGAGATACGCAGTATTTT. Translating it yields CSVKAGLRDTQYF.

This chain links TRBV27 with TRBJ2-7, with D perhaps matching TRBD1 or TRBD2 (6 bases each). The CDR3 totals 12 residues. Germline-derived CDR1 and CDR2 are MNHEY and SMNVEV (reference sequence). Trimming pared 7 bases from V and 3 bases from J, leaving 10 bases between. The CDR3 sequence is CASTGAGYEQYF. CDR3 DNA sequence: TGTGCCAGCACGGGGGCAGGCTACGAGCAGTACTTC.

The chain uses TRBV5-1 and TRBJ2-5, with 7 bases aligning to TRBD2. Germline V gene lookup returns CDR1 SGHRS and CDR2 YFSETQ. This CDR3 has 17 amino acids. V was pared by 4 bases and J by 2 bases, with 14 bases of the junction left unmatched. The CDR3 bases are TGCGCCAGCAGCCTAAATGGCGCGGGGGTGGGGCAAGAGACCCAGTACTTC. It yields the protein CASSLNGAGVGQETQYF.

The CDR3 coding sequence is TGTGCCAGCAGCTCTGGGACCAACTCTGGAAACACCATATATTTT. Amino acid sequence: CASSSGTNSGNTIYF. V and J are TRBV5-5 and TRBJ1-3; perhaps TRBD1 as D (5 bases). The CDR3 has 15 amino acids. Trimming took 3 bases from V and 0 from J, leaving 10 bases between them. The germline V gene has CDR1 SGHKS and CDR2 YYEKEE (reference sequence).